The 3 T cell receptor beta chains below were found in one sample sequenced in a study of T cell repertoires in cytomegalovirus infection. TCRdb processed the reads anew with MiXCR; each CDR3 protein has one entry. This sample yields 600,000 to 800,000 distinct CDR3 sequences, of which 20% to 30% are seen a single time; approximately 8% belongs to the top ten. Source material: CD8+ T cells from PBMCs. The source is a human donor in good health (CMV status not recorded). Some clones in this sample may be carry-over from other donors' samples.

The J gene is TRBJ2-5, the V gene TRBV20-1, with TRBD1 identical over 10 bases. In germline, CDR1 is DFQATT, CDR2 SNEGSKA (reference sequence). V dropped 6 bases and J dropped 5; count of bases not matched to a gene: 12. The CDR3 totals 15 residues. The DNA of the CDR3 is TGCAGTGCGCGTGGACAGGGGGGAAGGCGGGAGACCCAGTACTTC. This sequence encodes CSARGQGGRRETQYF.

This chain connects TRBV2 to TRBJ2-7, with 9 bases identical to TRBD2. Germline CDR1 reads SNHLY; CDR2 reads FYNNEI. V lost 4 bases to trimming and J lost 1 base; unmatched junction nucleotides: 11. The CDR3 is 17 amino acids. Here the CDR3 DNA reads TGTGCCAGCAGTGGAGCTAGCGGGGCCAAACTATCCTACGAGCAGTACTTC. It translates to CASSGASGAKLSYEQYF. The complete variable domain, with remaining parts taken from reference TRBV2 and TRBJ2-7, reads EPEVTQTPSHQVTQMGQEVILRCVPISNHLYFYWYRQILGQKVEFLVSFYNNEISEKSEIFDDQFSVERPDGSNFTLKIRSTKLEDSAMYFCASSGASGAKLSYEQYFGPGTRLTVT.

The rearrangement joins TRBV2 to TRBJ2-1; D gene ambiguous. CDR3 length: 16 amino acids. Trimming left V 1 base short and J 10 bases short, with 20 bases between. In germline, CDR1 is SNHLY, CDR2 FYNNEI. The CDR3 loop is CASSEEEAHGLDEQFF. The DNA of the CDR3 is TGTGCCAGCAGTGAAGAAGAGGCTCATGGCCTAGACGAGCAGTTCTTC.